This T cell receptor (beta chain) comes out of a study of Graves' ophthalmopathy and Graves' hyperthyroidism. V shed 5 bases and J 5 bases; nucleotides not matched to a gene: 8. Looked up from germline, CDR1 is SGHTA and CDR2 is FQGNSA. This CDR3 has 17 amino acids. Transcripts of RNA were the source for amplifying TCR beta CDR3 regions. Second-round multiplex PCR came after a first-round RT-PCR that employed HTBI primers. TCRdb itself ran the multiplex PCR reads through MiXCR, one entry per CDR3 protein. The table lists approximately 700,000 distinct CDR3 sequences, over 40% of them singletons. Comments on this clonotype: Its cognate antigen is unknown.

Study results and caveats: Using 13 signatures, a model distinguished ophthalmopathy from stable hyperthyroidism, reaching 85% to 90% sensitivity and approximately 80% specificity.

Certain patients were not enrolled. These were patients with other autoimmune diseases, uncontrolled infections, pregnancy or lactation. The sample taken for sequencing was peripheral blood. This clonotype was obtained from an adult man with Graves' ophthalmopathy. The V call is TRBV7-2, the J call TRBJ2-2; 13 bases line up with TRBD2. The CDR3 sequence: CASSTTSGGAGTGELFF. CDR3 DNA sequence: TGTGCCAGCAGCACCACTAGCGGGGGGGCGGGTACCGGGGAGCTGTTTTTT.